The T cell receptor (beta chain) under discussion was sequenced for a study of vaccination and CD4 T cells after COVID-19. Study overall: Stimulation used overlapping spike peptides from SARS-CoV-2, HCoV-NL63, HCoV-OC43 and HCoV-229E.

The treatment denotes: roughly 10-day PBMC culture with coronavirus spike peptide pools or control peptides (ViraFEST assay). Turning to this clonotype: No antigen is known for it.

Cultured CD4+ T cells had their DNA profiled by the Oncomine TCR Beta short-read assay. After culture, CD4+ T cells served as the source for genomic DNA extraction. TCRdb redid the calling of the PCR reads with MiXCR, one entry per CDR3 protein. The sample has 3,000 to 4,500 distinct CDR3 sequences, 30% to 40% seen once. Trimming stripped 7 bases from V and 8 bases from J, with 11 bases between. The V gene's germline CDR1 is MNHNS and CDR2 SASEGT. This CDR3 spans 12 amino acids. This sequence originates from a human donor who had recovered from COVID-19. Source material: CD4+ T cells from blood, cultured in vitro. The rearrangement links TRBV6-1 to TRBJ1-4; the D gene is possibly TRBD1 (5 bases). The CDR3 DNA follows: TGTGCCAGCAACCTGGGGGTCGAAAAACTGTTTTTT. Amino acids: CASNLGVEKLFF.